The present entry profiles one T cell receptor beta chain with its context. Its specificity is not known. Vbeta (60) and Jbeta (13) primers were used in the PCR. TCRdb keeps only in-frame clones here, not all; method: immunoSEQ multiplex PCR. The profile covers some 200,000 clones, with more than 9.5% appearing a single time and approximately 7.8% taken by the ten largest. These data are taken from a study of cytomegalovirus exposure and HLA in healthy donors. Study-level points and caveats: A few of the chains that were CMV-associated were confirmed in vitro to be specific for CMV antigens. When analyzed later, a missense DCLRE1C variant was found to be linked to TCR beta V- and J-gene trimming. The Asian-associated ancestry cluster reportedly had fewer N-insertions than the approximately 700-donor mean in a later analysis. Among the most significant clusters, several appeared linked to common viral pathogens in a later analysis.

Germline V gene sequence: CDR1 MDHEN, CDR2 SYDVKM. V lost 3 bases and J lost 4; bases outside the gene matches: 3. The CDR3 is 15 residues long. This clonotype was obtained from a man aged 45 to 65 in good health and CMV-seropositive. V usage is TRBV28 and J usage is TRBJ1-5; 10 bases fit TRBD1. The sequencing input was PBMCs. CDR3 sequence: CASSFRGQGNQPQHF. As DNA, the CDR3 is TGTGCCAGCAGTTTCCGGGGACAGGGGAATCAGCCCCAGCATTTT.